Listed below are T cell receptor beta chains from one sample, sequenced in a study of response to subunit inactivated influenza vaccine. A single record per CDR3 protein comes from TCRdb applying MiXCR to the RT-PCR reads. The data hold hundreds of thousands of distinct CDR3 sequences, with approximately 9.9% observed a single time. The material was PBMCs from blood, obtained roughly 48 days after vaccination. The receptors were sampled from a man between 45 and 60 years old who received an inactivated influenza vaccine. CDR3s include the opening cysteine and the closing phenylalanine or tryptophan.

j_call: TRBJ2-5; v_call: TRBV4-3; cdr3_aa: CASSQVYGAGGSETQYF
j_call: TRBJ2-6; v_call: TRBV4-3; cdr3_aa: CASSQETGSSGANVLTF
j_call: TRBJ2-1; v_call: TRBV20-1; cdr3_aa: CSARGTRLYEQFF
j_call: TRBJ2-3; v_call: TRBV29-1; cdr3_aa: CSVTSGGSTDTQYF
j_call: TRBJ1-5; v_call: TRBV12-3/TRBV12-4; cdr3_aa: CARSKGRPLHRYNQPQHF
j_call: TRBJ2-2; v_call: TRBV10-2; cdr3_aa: CAPRGGGTGIIAWNTGELFF
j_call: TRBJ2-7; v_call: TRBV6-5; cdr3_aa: CASSYSNHPDLTYEQYF
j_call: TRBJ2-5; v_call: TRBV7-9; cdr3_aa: CASSFNQDFLGETQYF
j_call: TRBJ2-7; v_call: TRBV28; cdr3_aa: CASSSEVWGRQGPWEQYF
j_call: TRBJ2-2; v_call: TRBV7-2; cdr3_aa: CASSYHLRNAGELFF
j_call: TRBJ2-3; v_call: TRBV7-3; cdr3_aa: CASSPRLAGVDTQYF
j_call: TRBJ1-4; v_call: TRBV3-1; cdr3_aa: CASSPQTGVTAKLFF
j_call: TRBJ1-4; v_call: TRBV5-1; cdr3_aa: CASSLKAAGTNEKLFF
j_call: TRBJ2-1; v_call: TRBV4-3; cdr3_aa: CASSQETSGHEQFF
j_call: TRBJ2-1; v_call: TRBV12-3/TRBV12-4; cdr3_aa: CASSFHRTGADEQFF
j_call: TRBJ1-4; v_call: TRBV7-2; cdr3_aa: CASSPEAGTNEKLFF
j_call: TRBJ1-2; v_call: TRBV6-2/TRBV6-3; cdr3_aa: CASSYHQGQLSYTF
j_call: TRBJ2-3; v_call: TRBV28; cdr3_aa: CASRAGATDTQYF
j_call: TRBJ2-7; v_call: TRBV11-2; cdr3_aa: CASSPITGYDEQYF
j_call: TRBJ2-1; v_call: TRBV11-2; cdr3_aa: CASSSPGLAGVRGSYNEQFF
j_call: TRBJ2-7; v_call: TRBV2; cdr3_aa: CASSEALRDRGNRENEQYF
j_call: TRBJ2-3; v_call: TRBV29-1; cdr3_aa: CSGGTDTQYF
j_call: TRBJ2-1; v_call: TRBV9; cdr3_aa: CASSSGTGVVNEQFF
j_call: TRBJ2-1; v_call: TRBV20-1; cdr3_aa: CSAESSSYNEQFF
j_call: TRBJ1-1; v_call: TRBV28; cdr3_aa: CASSRQGHYTEAFF
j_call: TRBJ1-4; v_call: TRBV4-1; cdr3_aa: CASSQGWARDEKLFF
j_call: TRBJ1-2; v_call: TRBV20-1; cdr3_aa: CSASELNYGYTF
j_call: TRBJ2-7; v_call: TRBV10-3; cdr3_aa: CAISDPATSGRASGYEQYF
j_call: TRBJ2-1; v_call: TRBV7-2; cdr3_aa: CASSLVGRGHNEQFF
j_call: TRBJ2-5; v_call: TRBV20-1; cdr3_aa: CSASSGGSLSQETQYF
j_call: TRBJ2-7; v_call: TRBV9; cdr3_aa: CASSVDGNYEQYF
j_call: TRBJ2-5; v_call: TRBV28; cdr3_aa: CASSLPDSQETQYF
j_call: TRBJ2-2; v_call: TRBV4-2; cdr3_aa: CASSQVRTSGTNTGELFF
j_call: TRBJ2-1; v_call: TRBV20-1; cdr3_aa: CSAKSAGAGEQFF
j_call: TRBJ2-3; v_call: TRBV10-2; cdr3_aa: CASRTSGGWTDTQYF
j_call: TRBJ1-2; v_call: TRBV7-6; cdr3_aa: CASSLNSLGSNGYTF
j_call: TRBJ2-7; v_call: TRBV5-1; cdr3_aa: CASSLKDDEQYF
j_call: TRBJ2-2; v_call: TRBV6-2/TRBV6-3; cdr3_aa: CASSSDRASLDTGELFF
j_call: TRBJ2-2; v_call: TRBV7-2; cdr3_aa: CASSLSTRGELFF
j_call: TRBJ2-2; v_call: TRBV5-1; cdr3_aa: CASSRGDTANTGELFF
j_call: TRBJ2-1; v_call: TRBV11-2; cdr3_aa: CASSLEAGGYYNEQFF
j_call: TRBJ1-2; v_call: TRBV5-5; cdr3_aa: CASSVTGSANYGYTF
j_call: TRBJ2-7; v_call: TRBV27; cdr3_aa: CASSPGQGHREQYF
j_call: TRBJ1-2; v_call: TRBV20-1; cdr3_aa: CSALLGGGYTF
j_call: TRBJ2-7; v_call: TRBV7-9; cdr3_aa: CASSLLGLAGLDEQYF
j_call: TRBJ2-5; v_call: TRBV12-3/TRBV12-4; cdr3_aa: CASSPRTGRQGDKETQYF
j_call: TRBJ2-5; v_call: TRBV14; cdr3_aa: CASSSRQGAETQYF
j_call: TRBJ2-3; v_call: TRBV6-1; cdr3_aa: CASSPWERGLTDTQYF
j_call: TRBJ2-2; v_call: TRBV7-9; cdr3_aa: CASTGRGLDTGELFF
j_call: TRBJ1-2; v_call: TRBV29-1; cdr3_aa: CSVAGTGKTGDYGYTF